A single sample is the source of the 13 T cell receptor beta chains below, sequenced in a study of control samples from healthy donors and cancer patients (TCRdb year 2020). Library creation used the immunoSEQ multiplex PCR assay. TCRdb limited this immuneACCESS table to in-frame rearrangements with V and J called. A share of clones is missing; checked studies link under half to unresolved V genes, and the rest is unexplained. The sample yields about 180,000 clones; around 90% were counted once. The leading ten clones occupy about 1.4% of the sample. Material for sequencing was blood. The receptors were gathered from a woman between 45 and 60 years old in good health.

The J gene is TRBJ2-2, the V gene TRBV27; D tentatively fits TRBD1 or TRBD2 (5 bases each). Germline assignment: CDR1 MNHEY and CDR2 SMNVEV (reference sequence). The V end lost 4 bases, the J end lost 1 base, and 10 bases lay between the germline ends. The CDR3 has 15 residues. The DNA for the CDR3 is TGTGCCAGCAGTTCGGCAGGGAGGAACACCGGGGAGCTGTTTTTT. Translating gives CASSSAGRNTGELFF.

The V gene is TRBV3-1 (or the pseudogene TRBV3-2), the J gene TRBJ1-1; maybe TRBD1 (5 bases). Germline CDR1 LGHDT, CDR2 YNNKEL (reference sequence). The CDR3 consists of 12 residues. V gave up 2 bases and J gave up 8 bases, with 9 bases separating them. Here the CDR3 DNA reads TGTGCCAGCAGCCAATCCGGGGGGGAAGCTTTCTTT. It codes for CASSQSGGEAFF.

This clone was seen once. The chain uses TRBV5-6 and TRBJ1-2; D uncertain. Germline CDR1 is SGHDT and CDR2 is YYEEEE. V dropped 2 bases and J dropped 8 bases, with 19 bases sitting between them. This CDR3 spans 15 amino acids. CDR3 loop: CASSFGREAVLGYTF. The DNA of the CDR3 is TGTGCCAGCAGCTTCGGTAGGGAGGCGGTGTTGGGCTACACCTTC. The whole variable domain, filled in from reference TRBV5-6 and TRBJ1-2, reads DAGVTQSPTHLIKTRGQQVTLRCSPKSGHDTVSWYQQALGQGPQFIFQYYEEEERQRGNFPDRFSGHQFPNYSSELNVNALLLGDSALYLCASSFGREAVLGYTFGSGTRLTVV.

The DNA of the CDR3 is TGTGCCAGTAGGACCCTCGCCAGGGGTGTTAATCAGCCCCAGCATTTT. Translating it yields CASRTLARGVNQPQHF. The chain links TRBV19 to TRBJ1-5; tentatively, D is TRBD1 (6 bases). Germline loops: CDR1 LNHDA, CDR2 SQIVND (reference sequence). Trimming pared 6 bases from V and 4 bases from J, leaving 19 bases between. CDR3 size: 16 residues.

The V call is TRBV10-2, the J call TRBJ2-5, with D perhaps assigned TRBD1 or TRBD2 (5 bases each). Trimming shortened V by 2 bases and J by 7 bases, and 26 bases separated the two germline ends. The CDR3 length is 18 residues. Germline V gene sequence: CDR1 WSHSY, CDR2 SAAADI. The CDR3 here is CASSEGRGFSGTRRTQYF. DNA of the CDR3: TGCGCCAGCAGTGAGGGAAGAGGGTTTTCGGGGACCCGGCGGACCCAGTACTTC.

The chain links TRBV6-2 or TRBV6-3 to TRBJ1-2, with 7 bases aligning to TRBD1. Germline V CDR1 and CDR2: MNHEY, SVGEGT. The CDR3 covers 17 residues. The V gene end was trimmed by 2 bases and the J gene end by 5 bases; junction bases not matched to a gene: 14. In DNA form, the CDR3 reads TGTGCCAGCAGTTACCTGGACAGGCCCGGGATGTTTTATGGCTACACCTTC. As protein: CASSYLDRPGMFYGYTF.

This chain connects TRBV3-1 (or the pseudogene TRBV3-2) to TRBJ2-7; D unclear. CDR1 is LGHDT and CDR2 is YNNKEL in the germline V gene (reference sequence). The V and J ends lost 4 bases and 3 bases respectively, with 19 bases between them. The CDR3 sequence is 16 residues long. CDR3 loop: CASSPGGGWVHYEQYF. CDR3 DNA sequence: TGTGCCAGCAGCCCGGGCGGTGGTTGGGTACACTACGAGCAGTACTTC.

This chain connects TRBV5-1 to TRBJ2-7, with 10 positions matching TRBD2. The germline V gene has CDR1 SGHRS and CDR2 YFSETQ. The CDR3 length is 15 residues. The J segment lost 3 bases and the V segment lost 2 bases, leaving 5 bases of the junction unmatched. CDR3 DNA: TGCGCCAGCAGCTTTCTAGCGGGAGATTACTACGAGCAGTACTTC. Translated: CASSFLAGDYYEQYF. Combining the CDR3 with reference TRBV5-1 and TRBJ2-7 gives the whole variable domain KAGVTQTPRYLIKTRGQQVTLSCSPISGHRSVSWYQQTPGQGLQFLFEYFSETQRNKGNFPGRFSGRQFSNSRSEMNVSTLELGDSALYLCASSFLAGDYYEQYFGPGTRLTVT.

V and J are TRBV5-1 and TRBJ2-7, with TRBD1 as a possible D gene (5 bases). V was clipped by 4 bases and J by 7 bases, with 21 bases between them. The CDR3 contains 15 residues. Germline CDR1 SGHRS, CDR2 YFSETQ. The chain's CDR3 is CASSPDGHSLGEQYF. CDR3 nucleotide sequence: TGCGCCAGCAGCCCTGACGGACACTCCCTTGGGGAGCAGTACTTC.

The gene calls are TRBV6-5 and TRBJ1-1, with D hard to call. The CDR3 contains 13 residues. Germline lookup yields CDR1 MNHEY and CDR2 SVGAGI. Trimming took 6 bases from V and 6 from J, leaving 14 bases between them. The CDR3 loop is CASSPLGEAEAFF. DNA for the CDR3: TGTGCCAGCAGCCCCCTTGGAGAAGCTGAAGCTTTCTTT.

In this sample, this clone turned up a few times. The chain joins TRBV9 to TRBJ2-7; weak D call: TRBD1 (6 bases). The germline V and J ends were trimmed by 4 bases and 2 bases, with 13 bases remaining between them. The germline V gene has CDR1 SGDLS and CDR2 YYNGEE. The CDR3 is 14 amino acids. CDR3 residues: CASSPQGSTYEQYF. CDR3 coding DNA: TGTGCCAGCAGCCCACAGGGTAGCACCTACGAGCAGTACTTC.

The V gene is TRBV28, the J gene TRBJ2-3; D is undetermined. Germline CDR1 and CDR2: MDHEN and SYDVKM. Between the trimmed V and J ends, which lost 8 bases and 5 bases, there was a span of 5 bases. CDR3 size: 10 residues. CDR3 sequence (DNA): TGTGCCAGCGGTAGAGATACGCAGTATTTT. It is translated as CASGRDTQYF. The entire variable domain, with the rest obtained from reference TRBV28 and TRBJ2-3, is as follows: DVKVTQSSRYLVKRTGEKVFLECVQDMDHENMFWYRQDPGLGLRLIYFSYDVKMKEKGDIPEGYSVSREKKERFSLILESASTNQTSMYLCASGRDTQYFGPGTRLTVL.

The chain links TRBV6-2 or TRBV6-3 to TRBJ2-3, with 8 positions matching TRBD2. With 2 bases clipped from V and 4 bases from J, the junction kept 5 bases outside the gene matches. CDR1 and CDR2 (germline): MNHEY, SVGEGT. The CDR3 has 15 residues. CDR3 sequence (DNA): TGTGCCAGCAGTTACGACGGGGGGGTAGCAGATACGCAGTATTTT. Protein: CASSYDGGVADTQYF.